Shown below are 17 T cell receptor beta chains from a single sample sequenced in a study of blood T cell repertoires in COVID-19. Assay used: immunoSEQ multiplex PCR; TCRdb lists only in-frame clones, some missing. The data show around 370,000 clones, with about 88% seen just once and more than 5.5% held by the top ten. Sample: peripheral blood. Every receptor here comes from a woman aged 70 to 79 with COVID-19, enrolled during active disease.

The chain has TRBV2 and TRBJ1-6; no firm D call. CDR1 and CDR2 from the germline V gene are SNHLY and FYNNEI. V lost 6 bases and J 7 bases, leaving 10 bases between the germline ends. This CDR3 region has 13 residues. CDR3 in DNA: TGTGCCAGCAGAGGAGCCTGGAATTCACCCCTCCACTTT. Translated: CASRGAWNSPLHF.

This rearrangement joins TRBV5-4 to TRBJ1-2, with D perhaps TRBD1 (5 bases). The germline V gene encodes CDR1 SGHNT and CDR2 YYREEE (reference sequence). The CDR3 has 13 amino acids. V was trimmed by 1 base and J by 6 bases, leaving 10 bases between them. The CDR3 DNA follows: TGTGCCAGCAGCTTGAGGCAGGGTAATGGCTACACCTTC. It is translated as CASSLRQGNGYTF. Full variable domain (rest looked up from reference TRBV5-4 and TRBJ1-2): ETGVTQSPTHLIKTRGQQVTLRCSSQSGHNTVSWYQQALGQGPQFIFQYYREEENGRGNFPPRFSGLQFPNYSSELNVNALELDDSALYLCASSLRQGNGYTFGSGTRLTVV.

The chain employs TRBV30 and TRBJ1-5; possible D gene TRBD1, 5 bases. The CDR3 consists of 12 residues. V was pared by 4 bases and J by 6 bases, with 10 bases between. The germline V gene has CDR1 GTSNPN and CDR2 SVGIG (reference sequence). In DNA form, the CDR3 reads TGTGCCTGGAAGAGGGGAGGTCAGCCCCAGCATTTT. The encoded protein is CAWKRGGQPQHF.

This rearrangement joins TRBV4-2 to TRBJ2-6; 16 positions agree with TRBD2. The germline V gene encodes CDR1 LGHNA and CDR2 YNFKEQ. Trimming cost V 3 bases and J 2 bases; bases outside gene matches: 4. This CDR3 is built from 19 residues. The CDR3 is CASSQEGLAGGPGANVLTF. The CDR3 DNA follows: TGTGCCAGCAGCCAGGAGGGACTAGCGGGGGGGCCTGGGGCCAACGTCCTGACTTTC.

The genes are TRBV27 and TRBJ1-1; 9 nucleotides agree with TRBD1. The V gene's germline CDR1 is MNHEY and CDR2 SMNVEV (reference sequence). CDR3 length: 17 residues. The V gene end was trimmed by 0 bases and the J gene end by 1 base; junction bases not matched to a gene: 6. The CDR3 DNA sequence: TGTGCCAGCAGTTTATCCCGCGGGACAGGGCAGAACACTGAAGCTTTCTTT. Protein sequence: CASSLSRGTGQNTEAFF.

The chain employs TRBV30 and TRBJ2-7; D may be TRBD2 (7 bases). The germline gives CDR1 GTSNPN, CDR2 SVGIG (reference sequence). V dropped 3 bases and J dropped 5 bases, with 17 bases sitting between them. The CDR3 runs to 14 residues. The CDR3 DNA sequence: TGTGCCTGGAGAAGGTGGGGGGGCATCGACGAGCAGTACTTC. Residues: CAWRRWGGIDEQYF.

This sequence joins TRBV28 and TRBJ2-7; D is possibly TRBD1 (6 bases). Per germline, CDR1 MDHEN and CDR2 SYDVKM. Trimming removed 2 bases from V and 0 bases from J, with 17 bases in between. The CDR3 is 17 amino acids. Written as DNA, the CDR3 is TGTGCCAGCAGTTTAAACCGGATAGGACAGAGCTCCTACGAGCAGTACTTC. Translation: CASSLNRIGQSSYEQYF. The entire variable domain, with the rest obtained from reference TRBV28 and TRBJ2-7, is as follows: DVKVTQSSRYLVKRTGEKVFLECVQDMDHENMFWYRQDPGLGLRLIYFSYDVKMKEKGDIPEGYSVSREKKERFSLILESASTNQTSMYLCASSLNRIGQSSYEQYFGPGTRLTVT.

This clone turned up a few times. J is TRBJ2-1 and V is TRBV28; 8 nucleotides match TRBD2. CDR1 and CDR2 (germline): MDHEN, SYDVKM. The CDR3 is 16 amino acids. With V trimmed by 1 base and J by 5 bases, 7 bases remained unmatched. DNA of the CDR3: TGTGCCAGCAGTTTATCTGGGACTAGTATCAACAATGAGCAGTTCTTC. Translating it yields CASSLSGTSINNEQFF.

DNA for the CDR3: TGTGCCAGCAGCAAATGGCAGAAAGTCCCGGGACAGAGGTTCCAGCCCCAGCATTTT. This encodes CASSKWQKVPGQRFQPQHF. The chain couples TRBV7-2 to TRBJ1-5, with 7 nucleotides matching TRBD1. CDR3 size: 19 residues. Germline V gene lookup returns CDR1 SGHTA and CDR2 FQGNSA. Trimming removed 5 bases from V and 7 bases from J; junction bases left unmatched: 23.

This clone was counted between two and nine times. This rearrangement joins TRBV20-1 to TRBJ1-5; D not certain. Per germline, CDR1 DFQATT and CDR2 SNEGSKA (reference sequence). V gave up 3 bases and J gave up 1 base, with 4 bases separating them. The CDR3 runs to 12 residues. CDR3 sequence (DNA): TGCAGTGCTAGTCGGAGCAATCAGCCCCAGCATTTT. Its translation is CSASRSNQPQHF.

In this sample, this clone turned up a few times. The chain employs TRBV11-2 and TRBJ1-5, with unresolved D. V was clipped by 4 bases and J by 4 bases, with 8 bases between them. The CDR3 totals 13 residues. Germline assignment: CDR1 SGHAT and CDR2 FQNNGV. For the CDR3, the DNA is TGTGCCAGCAGCTGGAGCACTAATCAGCCCCAGCATTTT. Translated, it gives CASSWSTNQPQHF.

J is TRBJ2-3 and V is TRBV6-2 or TRBV6-3; D is uncertain. V lost 4 bases to trimming and J lost 2 bases, with 16 bases between them. This CDR3 comprises 16 residues. CDR1 and CDR2 from the germline V gene are MNHEY and SVGEGT. The CDR3 is CASSSADHSHTDTQYF. DNA of the CDR3: TGTGCCAGCAGTTCCGCCGACCATAGCCACACAGATACGCAGTATTTT.

The chain combines TRBV2 with TRBJ1-6; TRBD1 might be the D (5 bases). V lost 7 bases and J 9 bases, leaving 16 bases between the germline ends. Germline V gives CDR1 SNHLY, CDR2 FYNNEI. This CDR3 is 14 amino acids long. The CDR3 DNA reads TGTGCCAGCAATGGCTACCAGGGCTCTTCACCCCTCCACTTT. Protein product: CASNGYQGSSPLHF.

The chain combines TRBV4-2 with TRBJ2-1; 11 nucleotides agree with TRBD2. V shed 1 base, J shed 2 bases, and the junction held 4 bases outside the gene matches. The CDR3 has 17 residues. Germline loops: CDR1 LGHNA, CDR2 YNFKEQ. The CDR3 reads CASSQAASGGTYNEQFF. CDR3 DNA sequence: TGTGCCAGCAGCCAAGCGGCTAGCGGGGGGACCTACAATGAGCAGTTCTTC.

V and J are TRBV27 and TRBJ2-1, with D possibly TRBD2 on 5 matching bases. This CDR3 has 14 amino acids. CDR1 is MNHEY, CDR2 SMNVEV, per germline (reference sequence). The V end lost 6 bases, the J end lost 4 bases, and 13 bases lay between the germline ends. Here the CDR3 DNA reads TGTGCCAGCAGCTCCGGCGGGTCGTACAATGAGCAGTTCTTC. It encodes CASSSGGSYNEQFF.

The gene calls are TRBV5-6 and TRBJ2-7, with D possibly matching TRBD2 (6 bases). V dropped 3 bases and J dropped 7 bases, with 11 bases sitting between them. The CDR3 has 12 amino acids. Germline-derived CDR1 and CDR2 are SGHDT and YYEEEE. CDR3 protein: CASSSRRGEQYF. The CDR3 bases are TGTGCCAGCAGCTCCCGTCGGGGGGAGCAGTACTTC.

This clone appeared once. The genes are TRBV5-1 and TRBJ2-3; perhaps TRBD1 as D (5 bases). The germline CDR1 and CDR2 sequences are SGHRS and YFSETQ. The CDR3 runs 15 residues. V lost 0 bases, J lost 4 bases, and 12 bases lay in between. The CDR3: CASSLVWGGADTQYF. The CDR3 region has the DNA TGCGCCAGCAGCTTGGTTTGGGGCGGAGCAGATACGCAGTATTTT. Full variable domain (remainder filled in from reference TRBV5-1 and TRBJ2-3): KAGVTQTPRYLIKTRGQQVTLSCSPISGHRSVSWYQQTPGQGLQFLFEYFSETQRNKGNFPGRFSGRQFSNSRSEMNVSTLELGDSALYLCASSLVWGGADTQYFGPGTRLTVL.